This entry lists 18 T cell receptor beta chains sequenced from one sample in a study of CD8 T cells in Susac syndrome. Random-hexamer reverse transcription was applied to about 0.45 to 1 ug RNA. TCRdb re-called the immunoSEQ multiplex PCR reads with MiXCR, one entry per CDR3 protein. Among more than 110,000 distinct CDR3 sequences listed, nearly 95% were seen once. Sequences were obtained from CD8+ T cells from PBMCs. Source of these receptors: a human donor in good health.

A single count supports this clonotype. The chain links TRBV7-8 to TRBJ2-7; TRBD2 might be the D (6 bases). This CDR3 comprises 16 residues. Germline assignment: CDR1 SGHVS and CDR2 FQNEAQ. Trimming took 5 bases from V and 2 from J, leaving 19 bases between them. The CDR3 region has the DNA TGTGCCAGCAGCACCCCCGCTAGCGCCATCCCCTACGAGCAGTACTTC. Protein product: CASSTPASAIPYEQYF.

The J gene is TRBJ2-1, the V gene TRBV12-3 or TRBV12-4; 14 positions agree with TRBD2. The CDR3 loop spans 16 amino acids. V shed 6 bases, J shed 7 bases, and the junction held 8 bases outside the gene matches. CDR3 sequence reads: CASSPLGLAGANEQFF. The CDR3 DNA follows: TGTGCCAGCAGCCCCTTGGGACTAGCGGGAGCGAATGAGCAGTTCTTC.

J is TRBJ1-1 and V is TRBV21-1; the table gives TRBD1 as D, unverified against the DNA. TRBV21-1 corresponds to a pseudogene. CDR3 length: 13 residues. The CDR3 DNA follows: TGTGCCAGCCGAACGACAGGGGCCGGGGGAGCTTTCTTT. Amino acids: CASRTTGAGGAFF.

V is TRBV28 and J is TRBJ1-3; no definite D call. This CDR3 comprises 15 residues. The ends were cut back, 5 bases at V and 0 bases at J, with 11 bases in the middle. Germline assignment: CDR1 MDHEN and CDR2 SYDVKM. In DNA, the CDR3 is TGTGCCAGCAGTCCAAGACTGACCTCTGGAAACACCATATATTTT. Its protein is CASSPRLTSGNTIYF.

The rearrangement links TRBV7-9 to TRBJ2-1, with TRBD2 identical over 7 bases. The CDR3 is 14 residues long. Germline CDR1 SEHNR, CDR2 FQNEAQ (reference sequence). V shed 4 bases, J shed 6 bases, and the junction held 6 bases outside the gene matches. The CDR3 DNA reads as TGTGCCAGCAGCTCACAGCGGGAAGGCAATGAGCAGTTCTTC. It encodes CASSSQREGNEQFF.

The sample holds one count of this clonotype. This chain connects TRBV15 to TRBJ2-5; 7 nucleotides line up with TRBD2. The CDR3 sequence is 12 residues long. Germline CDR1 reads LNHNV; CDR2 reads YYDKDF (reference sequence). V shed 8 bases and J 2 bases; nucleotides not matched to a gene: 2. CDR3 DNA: TGTGCCACCGGGGGGGAACAAGAGACCCAGTACTTC. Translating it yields CATGGEQETQYF. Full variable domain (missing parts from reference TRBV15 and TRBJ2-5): DAMVIQNPRYQVTQFGKPVTLSCSQTLNHNVMYWYQQKSSQAPKLLFHYYDKDFNNEADTPDNFQSRRPNTSFCFLDIRSPGLGDTAMYLCATGGEQETQYFGPGTRLLVL.

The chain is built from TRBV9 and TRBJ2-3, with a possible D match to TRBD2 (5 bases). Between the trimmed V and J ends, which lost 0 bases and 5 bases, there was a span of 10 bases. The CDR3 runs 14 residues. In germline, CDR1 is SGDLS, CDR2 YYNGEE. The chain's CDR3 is CASSVETRGDTQYF. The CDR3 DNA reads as TGTGCCAGCAGCGTAGAGACCCGGGGAGATACGCAGTATTTT.

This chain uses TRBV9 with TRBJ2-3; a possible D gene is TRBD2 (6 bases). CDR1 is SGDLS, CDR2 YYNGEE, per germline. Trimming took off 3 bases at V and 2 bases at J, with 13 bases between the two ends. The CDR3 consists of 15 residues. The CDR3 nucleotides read TGTGCCAGCAGCGCAGTGGGCGGGGTCACAGATACGCAGTATTTT. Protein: CASSAVGGVTDTQYF.

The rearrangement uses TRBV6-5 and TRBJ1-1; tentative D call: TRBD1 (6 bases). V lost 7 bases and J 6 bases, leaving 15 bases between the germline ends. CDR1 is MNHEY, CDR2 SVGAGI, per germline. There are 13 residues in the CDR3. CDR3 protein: CASTLGGSAEAFF. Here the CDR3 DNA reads TGTGCCAGCACCCTAGGGGGGTCCGCTGAAGCTTTCTTT.

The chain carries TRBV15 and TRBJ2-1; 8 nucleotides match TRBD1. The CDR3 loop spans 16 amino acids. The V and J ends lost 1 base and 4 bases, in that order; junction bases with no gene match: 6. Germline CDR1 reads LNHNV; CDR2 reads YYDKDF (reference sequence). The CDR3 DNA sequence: TGTGCCACCAGCAGAGCGAGACAGGGGTTTTACAATGAGCAGTTCTTC. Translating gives CATSRARQGFYNEQFF.

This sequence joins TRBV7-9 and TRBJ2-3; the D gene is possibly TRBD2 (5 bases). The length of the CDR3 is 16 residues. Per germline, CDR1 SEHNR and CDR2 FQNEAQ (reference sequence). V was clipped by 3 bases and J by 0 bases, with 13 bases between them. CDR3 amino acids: CASSFGIVTSTDTQYF. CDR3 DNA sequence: TGTGCCAGCAGCTTCGGGATTGTTACTAGCACAGATACGCAGTATTTT.

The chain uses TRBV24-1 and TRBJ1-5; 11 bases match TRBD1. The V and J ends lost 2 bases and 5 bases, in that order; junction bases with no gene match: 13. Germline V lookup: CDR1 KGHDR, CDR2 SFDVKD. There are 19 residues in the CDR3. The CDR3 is CATSDSPDRGLMWYQPQHF. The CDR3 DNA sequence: TGTGCCACCAGTGATTCCCCGGACAGGGGGCTGATGTGGTATCAGCCCCAGCATTTT.

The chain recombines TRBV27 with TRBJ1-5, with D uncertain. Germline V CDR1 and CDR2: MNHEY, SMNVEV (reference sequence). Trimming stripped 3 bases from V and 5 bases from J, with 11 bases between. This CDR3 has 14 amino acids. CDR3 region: CASSFWVSDQPQHF. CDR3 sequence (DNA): TGTGCCAGCAGTTTTTGGGTCTCCGATCAGCCCCAGCATTTT.

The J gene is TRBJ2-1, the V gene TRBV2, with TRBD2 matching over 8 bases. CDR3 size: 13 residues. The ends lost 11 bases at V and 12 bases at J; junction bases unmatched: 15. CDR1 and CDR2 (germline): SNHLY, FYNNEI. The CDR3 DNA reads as TGTGCCCCCCAAGCGCGGGGGGTGGGAGTGCAGTTCTTC. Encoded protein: CAPQARGVGVQFF.

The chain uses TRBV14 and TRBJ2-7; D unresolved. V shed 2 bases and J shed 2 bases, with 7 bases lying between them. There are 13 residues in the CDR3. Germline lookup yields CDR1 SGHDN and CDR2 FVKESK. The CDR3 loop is CASSQRHPYEQYF. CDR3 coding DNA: TGTGCCAGCAGCCAACGTCATCCCTACGAGCAGTACTTC.

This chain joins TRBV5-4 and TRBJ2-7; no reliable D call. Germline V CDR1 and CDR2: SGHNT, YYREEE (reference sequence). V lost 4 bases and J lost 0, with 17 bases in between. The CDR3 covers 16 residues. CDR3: CASSPGLRNPSYEQYF. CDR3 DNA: TGTGCCAGCAGCCCGGGTTTAAGGAACCCCTCCTACGAGCAGTACTTC.

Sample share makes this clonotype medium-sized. CDR3 sequence reads: CASSRGEGGGEQYF. The CDR3 DNA is TGTGCCAGCAGCCGGGGAGAGGGGGGCGGCGAGCAGTACTTC. V gene TRBV9 combines with J gene TRBJ2-7; D is possibly TRBD1 or TRBD2 (6 bases each). Germline V CDR1 and CDR2: SGDLS, YYNGEE. Trimming stripped 4 bases from V and 6 bases from J, with 17 bases between. This CDR3 contains 14 residues.

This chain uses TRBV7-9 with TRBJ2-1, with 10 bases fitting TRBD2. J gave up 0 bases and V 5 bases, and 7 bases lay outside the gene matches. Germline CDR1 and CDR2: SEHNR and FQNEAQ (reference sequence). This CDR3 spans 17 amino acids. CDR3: CASSPRLAGDSYNEQFF. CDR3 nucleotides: TGTGCCAGCAGCCCCAGACTAGCGGGTGACTCCTACAATGAGCAGTTCTTC.